This entry concerns a single TCR beta chain. There are 16 residues in the CDR3. Per the germline V gene, CDR1 is SGHDT and CDR2 is YYEEEE. Trimming pared 2 bases from V and 1 base from J, leaving 15 bases between. The entry originates in a study of blood T cell repertoires in COVID-19. Study summary: Acute and convalescent COVID-19 samples came from the United States, Italy and Spain. T cells, B-cell-depleted T cells, or PBMCs supplied cDNA or gDNA.

Authors' analysis steps: Estimation of nucleated cell counts was performed using reference gene primer amplification. Sequencing used immunoSEQ multiplex PCR; TCRdb keeps in-frame clones, though not all of them. V, J and clone size are those of that table, while D and trimming were read from the DNA. The repertoire includes under 200,000 clones, about four fifths of them detected once, and 8% to 13% sits in the top ten. The specimen was PBMCs or T cells enriched from blood (not recorded which). The receptor was isolated from a man in his fifties who had recovered from COVID-19. The gene calls are TRBV5-6 and TRBJ1-1; no clear D. The CDR3 DNA follows: TGTGCCAGCAGCTTTTTTACGGGAGGAACGAACACTGAAGCTTTCTTT. This gives the protein CASSFFTGGTNTEAFF. Filled out from reference TRBV5-6 and TRBJ1-1, the complete variable domain reads DAGVTQSPTHLIKTRGQQVTLRCSPKSGHDTVSWYQQALGQGPQFIFQYYEEEERQRGNFPDRFSGHQFPNYSSELNVNALLLGDSALYLCASSFFTGGTNTEAFFGQGTRLTVV.